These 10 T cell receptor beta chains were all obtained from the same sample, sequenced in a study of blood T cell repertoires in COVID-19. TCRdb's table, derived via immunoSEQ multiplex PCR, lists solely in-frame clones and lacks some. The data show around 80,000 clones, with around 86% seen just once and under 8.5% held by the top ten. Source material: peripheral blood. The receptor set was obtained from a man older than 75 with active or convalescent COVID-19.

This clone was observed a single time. CDR3 region: CASSLGSSYNEQFF. DNA for the CDR3: TGTGCCAGCAGCTTAGGGAGTAGTTACAATGAGCAGTTCTTC. J is TRBJ2-1 and V is TRBV7-2; D not certain. The CDR3 has 14 residues. Between the trimmed V and J ends, which lost 1 base and 4 bases, there was a span of 8 bases. The germline CDR1 and CDR2 sequences are SGHTA and FQGNSA.

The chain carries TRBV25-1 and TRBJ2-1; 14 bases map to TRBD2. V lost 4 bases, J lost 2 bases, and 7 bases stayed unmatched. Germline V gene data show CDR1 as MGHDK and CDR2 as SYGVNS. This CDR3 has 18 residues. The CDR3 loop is CASSAKGTSGGAYNEQFF. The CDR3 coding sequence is TGTGCCAGCAGTGCAAAAGGGACTAGCGGGGGAGCCTACAATGAGCAGTTCTTC.

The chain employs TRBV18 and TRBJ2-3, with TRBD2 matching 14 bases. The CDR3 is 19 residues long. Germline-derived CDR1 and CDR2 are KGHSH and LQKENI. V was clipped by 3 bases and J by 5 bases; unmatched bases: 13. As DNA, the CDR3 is TGTGCCAGCTCACCCCTCCCACCGACTAGCGGGGGGGCTTTAGATACGCAGTATTTT. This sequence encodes CASSPLPPTSGGALDTQYF.

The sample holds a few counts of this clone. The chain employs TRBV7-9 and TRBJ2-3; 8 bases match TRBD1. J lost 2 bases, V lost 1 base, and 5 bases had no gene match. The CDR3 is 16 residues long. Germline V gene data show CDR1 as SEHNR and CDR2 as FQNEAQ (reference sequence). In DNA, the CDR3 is TGTGCCAGCAGCTTAGTCGGGACAGGCTCCACAGATACGCAGTATTTT. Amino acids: CASSLVGTGSTDTQYF.

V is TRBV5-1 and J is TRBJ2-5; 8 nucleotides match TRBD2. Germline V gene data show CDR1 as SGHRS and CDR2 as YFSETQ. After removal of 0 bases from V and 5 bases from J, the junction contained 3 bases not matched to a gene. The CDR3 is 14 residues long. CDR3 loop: CASSLALAGETQYF. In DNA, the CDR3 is TGCGCCAGCAGCTTGGCCCTAGCGGGCGAGACCCAGTACTTC. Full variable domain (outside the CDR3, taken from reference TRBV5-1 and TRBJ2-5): KAGVTQTPRYLIKTRGQQVTLSCSPISGHRSVSWYQQTPGQGLQFLFEYFSETQRNKGNFPGRFSGRQFSNSRSEMNVSTLELGDSALYLCASSLALAGETQYFGPGTRLLVL.

CDR3 coding DNA: TGCGCCAGCAGCCAGACAGGCCCCGCTGGAAACACCATATATTTT. This gives the protein CASSQTGPAGNTIYF. V is TRBV5-1 and J is TRBJ1-3; tentatively, D is TRBD1 (6 bases). The germline CDR1 and CDR2 sequences are SGHRS and YFSETQ. V dropped 4 bases and J dropped 2 bases, with 13 bases sitting between them. The CDR3 has 15 amino acids.

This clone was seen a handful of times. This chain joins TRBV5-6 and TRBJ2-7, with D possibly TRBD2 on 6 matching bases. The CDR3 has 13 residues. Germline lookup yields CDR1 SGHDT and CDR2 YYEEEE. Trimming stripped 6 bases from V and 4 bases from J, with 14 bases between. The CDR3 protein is CASTSPEGYEQYV. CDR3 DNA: TGTGCCAGCACCTCACCGGAGGGATACGAGCAGTACGTC.

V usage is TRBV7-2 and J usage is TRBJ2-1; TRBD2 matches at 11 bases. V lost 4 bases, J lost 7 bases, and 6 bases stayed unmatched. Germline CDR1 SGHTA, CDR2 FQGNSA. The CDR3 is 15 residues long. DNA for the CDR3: TGTGCCAGCAGCTCGCTAGCGGGAGGTAGTAATGAGCAGTTCTTC. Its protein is CASSSLAGGSNEQFF.

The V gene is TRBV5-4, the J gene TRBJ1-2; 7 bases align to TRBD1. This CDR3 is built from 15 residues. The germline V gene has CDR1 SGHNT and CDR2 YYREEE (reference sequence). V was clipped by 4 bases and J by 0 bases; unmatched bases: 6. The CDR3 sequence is CASSASTGSNYGYTF. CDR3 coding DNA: TGTGCCAGCAGCGCATCGACAGGGTCTAACTATGGCTACACCTTC.

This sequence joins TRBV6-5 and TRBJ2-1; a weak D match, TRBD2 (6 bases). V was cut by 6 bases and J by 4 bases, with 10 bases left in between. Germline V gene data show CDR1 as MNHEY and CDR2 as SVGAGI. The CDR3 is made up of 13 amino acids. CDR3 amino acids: CASRLGGYNEQFF. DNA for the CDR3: TGTGCCAGCAGATTGGGGGGTTACAATGAGCAGTTCTTC.